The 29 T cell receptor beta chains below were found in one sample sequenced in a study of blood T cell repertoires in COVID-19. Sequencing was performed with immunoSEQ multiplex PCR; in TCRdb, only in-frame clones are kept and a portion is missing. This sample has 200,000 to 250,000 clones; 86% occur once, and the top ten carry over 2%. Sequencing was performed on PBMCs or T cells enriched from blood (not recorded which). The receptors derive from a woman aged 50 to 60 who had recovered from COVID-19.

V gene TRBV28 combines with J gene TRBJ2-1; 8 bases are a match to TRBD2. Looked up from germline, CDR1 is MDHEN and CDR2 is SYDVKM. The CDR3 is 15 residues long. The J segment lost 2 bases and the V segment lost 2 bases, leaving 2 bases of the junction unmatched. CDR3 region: CASSLVSGAYNEQFF. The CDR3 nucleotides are TGTGCCAGCAGTTTAGTTAGCGGGGCCTACAATGAGCAGTTCTTC.

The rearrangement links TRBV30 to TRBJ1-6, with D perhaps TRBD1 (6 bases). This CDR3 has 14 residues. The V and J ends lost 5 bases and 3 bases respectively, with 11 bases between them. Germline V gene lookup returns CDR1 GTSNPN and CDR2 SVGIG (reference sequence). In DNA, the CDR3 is TGTGCCTGGGGACGACAGGTCTATAATTCACCCCTCCACTTT. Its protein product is CAWGRQVYNSPLHF.

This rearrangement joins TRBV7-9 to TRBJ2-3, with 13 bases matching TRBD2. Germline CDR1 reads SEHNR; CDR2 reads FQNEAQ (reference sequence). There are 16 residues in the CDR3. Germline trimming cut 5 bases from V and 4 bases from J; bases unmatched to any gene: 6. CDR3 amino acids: CASSRGLAGVADTQYF. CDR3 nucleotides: TGTGCCAGCAGCAGAGGACTAGCGGGAGTGGCAGATACGCAGTATTTT.

CDR3 sequence reads: CASSQDVQGRKEQYF. The CDR3 bases are TGCGCCAGCAGCCAAGATGTTCAGGGTCGGAAAGAGCAGTACTTC. The rearrangement joins TRBV4-3 to TRBJ2-7; D might be TRBD1 (5 bases). Looked up from germline, CDR1 is LGHNA and CDR2 is YSLEER. This CDR3 is 15 amino acids long. V was shortened by 0 bases and J by 7 bases, with 16 bases between the two germline ends.

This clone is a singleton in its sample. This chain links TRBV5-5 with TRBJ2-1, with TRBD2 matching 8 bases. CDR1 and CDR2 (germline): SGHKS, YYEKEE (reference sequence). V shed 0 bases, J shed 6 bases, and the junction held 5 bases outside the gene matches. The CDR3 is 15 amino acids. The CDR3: CASSLALAGSNEQFF. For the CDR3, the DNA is TGTGCCAGCAGCTTGGCATTAGCGGGAAGCAATGAGCAGTTCTTC.

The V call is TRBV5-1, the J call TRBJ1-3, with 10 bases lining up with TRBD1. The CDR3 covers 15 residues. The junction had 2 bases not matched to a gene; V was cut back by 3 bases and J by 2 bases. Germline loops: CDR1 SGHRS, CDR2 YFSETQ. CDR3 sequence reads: CASSSGQGTGNTIYF. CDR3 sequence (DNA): TGCGCCAGCAGCTCGGGACAGGGGACTGGAAACACCATATATTTT. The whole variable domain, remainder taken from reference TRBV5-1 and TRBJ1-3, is KAGVTQTPRYLIKTRGQQVTLSCSPISGHRSVSWYQQTPGQGLQFLFEYFSETQRNKGNFPGRFSGRQFSNSRSEMNVSTLELGDSALYLCASSSGQGTGNTIYFGEGSWLTVV.

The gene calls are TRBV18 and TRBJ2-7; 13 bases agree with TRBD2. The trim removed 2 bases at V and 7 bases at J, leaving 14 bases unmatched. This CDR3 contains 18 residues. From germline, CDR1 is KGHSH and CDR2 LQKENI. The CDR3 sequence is CASSPKQSGTSGTMEQYF. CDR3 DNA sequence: TGTGCCAGCTCACCAAAGCAGAGCGGGACTAGCGGGACTATGGAGCAGTACTTC.

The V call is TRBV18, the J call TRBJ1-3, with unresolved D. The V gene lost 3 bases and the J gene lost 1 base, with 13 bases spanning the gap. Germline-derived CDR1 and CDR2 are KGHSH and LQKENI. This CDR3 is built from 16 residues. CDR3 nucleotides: TGTGCCAGCTCACCCGCGGCCGGCTATTCTGGAAACACCATATATTTT. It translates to CASSPAAGYSGNTIYF.

CDR3 loop: CASSRLAGSAYNEQFF. The CDR3, as DNA: TGTGCCAGCAGCCGACTAGCGGGGAGTGCCTACAATGAGCAGTTCTTC. V usage is TRBV7-3 and J usage is TRBJ2-1, with 11 nucleotides matching TRBD2. Per germline, CDR1 SGHTA and CDR2 FQGTGA. The CDR3 is made up of 16 amino acids. V lost 5 bases to trimming and J lost 2 bases; unmatched junction nucleotides: 5. Supplemented by reference TRBV7-3 and TRBJ2-1, the full variable domain reads GAGVSQTPSNKVTEKGKYVELRCDPISGHTALYWYRQSLGQGPEFLIYFQGTGAADDSGLPNDRFFAVRPEGSVSTLKIQRTERGDSAVYLCASSRLAGSAYNEQFFGPGTRLTVL.

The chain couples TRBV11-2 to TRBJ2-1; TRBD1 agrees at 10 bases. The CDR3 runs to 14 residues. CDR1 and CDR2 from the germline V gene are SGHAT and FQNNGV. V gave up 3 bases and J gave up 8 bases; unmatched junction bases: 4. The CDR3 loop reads CASSFGQGGDEQFF. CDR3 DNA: TGTGCCAGCAGCTTCGGACAGGGGGGCGATGAGCAGTTCTTC.

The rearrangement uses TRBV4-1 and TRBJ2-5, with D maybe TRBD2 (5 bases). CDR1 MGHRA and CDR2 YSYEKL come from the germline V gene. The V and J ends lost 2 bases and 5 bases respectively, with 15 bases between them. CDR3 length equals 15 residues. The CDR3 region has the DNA TGCGCCAGCAGCCAAATGACTTGGACTCGGGAGACCCAGTACTTC. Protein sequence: CASSQMTWTRETQYF.

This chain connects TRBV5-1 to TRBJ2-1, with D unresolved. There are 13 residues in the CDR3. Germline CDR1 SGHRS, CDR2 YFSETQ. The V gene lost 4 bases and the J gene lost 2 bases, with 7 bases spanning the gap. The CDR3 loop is CASSGPPYNEQFF. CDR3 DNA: TGCGCCAGCAGCGGGCCCCCCTACAATGAGCAGTTCTTC. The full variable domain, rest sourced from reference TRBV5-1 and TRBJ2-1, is KAGVTQTPRYLIKTRGQQVTLSCSPISGHRSVSWYQQTPGQGLQFLFEYFSETQRNKGNFPGRFSGRQFSNSRSEMNVSTLELGDSALYLCASSGPPYNEQFFGPGTRLTVL.

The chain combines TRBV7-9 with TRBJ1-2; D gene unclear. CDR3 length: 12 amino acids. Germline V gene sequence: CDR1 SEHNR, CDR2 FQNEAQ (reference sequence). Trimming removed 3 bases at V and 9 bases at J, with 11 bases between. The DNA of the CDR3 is TGTGCCAGCAGCTTTTACGGTGTAAGCTACACCTTC. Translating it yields CASSFYGVSYTF. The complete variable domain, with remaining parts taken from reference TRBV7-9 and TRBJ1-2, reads DTGVSQNPRHKITKRGQNVTFRCDPISEHNRLYWYRQTLGQGPEFLTYFQNEAQLEKSRLLSDRFSAERPKGSFSTLEIQRTEQGDSAMYLCASSFYGVSYTFGSGTRLTVV.

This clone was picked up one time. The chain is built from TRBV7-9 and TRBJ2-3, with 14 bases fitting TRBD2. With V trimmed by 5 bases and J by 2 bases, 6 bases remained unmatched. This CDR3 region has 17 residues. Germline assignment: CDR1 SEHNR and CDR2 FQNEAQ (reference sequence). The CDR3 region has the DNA TGTGCCAGCAGCCCGGGACTAGCGGGAGCCAACACAGATACGCAGTATTTT. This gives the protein CASSPGLAGANTDTQYF.

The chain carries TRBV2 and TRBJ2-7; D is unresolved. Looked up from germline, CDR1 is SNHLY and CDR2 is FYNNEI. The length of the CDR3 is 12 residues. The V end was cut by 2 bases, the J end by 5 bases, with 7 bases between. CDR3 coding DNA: TGTGCCAGCAGTGAACGCCCAGACGAGCAGTACTTC. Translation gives CASSERPDEQYF.

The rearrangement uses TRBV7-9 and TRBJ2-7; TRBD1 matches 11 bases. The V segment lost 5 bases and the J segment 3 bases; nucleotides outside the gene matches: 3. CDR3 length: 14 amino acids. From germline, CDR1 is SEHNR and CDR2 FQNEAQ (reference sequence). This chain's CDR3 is CASSPGTGGYEQYF. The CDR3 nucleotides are TGTGCCAGCAGCCCCGGGACAGGGGGCTACGAGCAGTACTTC.

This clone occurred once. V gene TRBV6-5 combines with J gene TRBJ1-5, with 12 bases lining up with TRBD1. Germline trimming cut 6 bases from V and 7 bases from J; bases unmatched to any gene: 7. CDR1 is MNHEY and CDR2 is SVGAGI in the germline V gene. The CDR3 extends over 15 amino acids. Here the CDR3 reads CASSSGTGGRQPQHF. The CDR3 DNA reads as TGTGCCAGCAGCTCGGGGACAGGGGGCCGACAGCCCCAGCATTTT.

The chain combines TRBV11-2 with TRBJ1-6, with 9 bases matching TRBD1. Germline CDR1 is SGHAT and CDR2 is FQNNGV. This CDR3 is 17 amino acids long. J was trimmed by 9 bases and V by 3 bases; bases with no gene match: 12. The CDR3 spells CASSFRGDRAGRSPLHF. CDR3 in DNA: TGTGCCAGCAGCTTCAGGGGGGACAGGGCAGGTCGTTCACCCCTCCACTTT.

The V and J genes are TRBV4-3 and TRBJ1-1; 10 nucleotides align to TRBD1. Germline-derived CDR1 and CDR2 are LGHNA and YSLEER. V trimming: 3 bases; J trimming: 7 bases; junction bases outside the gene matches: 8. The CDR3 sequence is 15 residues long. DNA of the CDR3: TGCGCCAGCAGCCATACCGACAGGGGGCATAATGAAGCTTTCTTT. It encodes CASSHTDRGHNEAFF.

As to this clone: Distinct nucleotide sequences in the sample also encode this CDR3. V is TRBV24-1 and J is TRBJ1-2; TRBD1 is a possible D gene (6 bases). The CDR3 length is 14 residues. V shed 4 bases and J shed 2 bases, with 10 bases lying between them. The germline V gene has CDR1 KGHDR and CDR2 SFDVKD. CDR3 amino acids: CATSDTTGNYGYTF. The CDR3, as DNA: TGTGCCACCAGTGACACTACAGGGAACTATGGCTACACCTTC.

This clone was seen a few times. This chain's CDR3 is CASSLGQGKQYF. The DNA for the CDR3 is TGTGCCAGCAGCTTGGGACAGGGTAAGCAGTACTTC. The rearrangement joins TRBV5-6 to TRBJ2-7; TRBD1 matches at 7 bases. Losses at the gene ends were 0 bases for V and 8 bases for J; bases not matched to a gene: 2. The CDR3 sequence is 12 residues long. The germline V gene encodes CDR1 SGHDT and CDR2 YYEEEE.

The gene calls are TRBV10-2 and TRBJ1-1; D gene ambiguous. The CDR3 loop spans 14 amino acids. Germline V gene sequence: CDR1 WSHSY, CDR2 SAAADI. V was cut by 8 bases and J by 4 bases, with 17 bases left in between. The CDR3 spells CASEIGGPATEAFF. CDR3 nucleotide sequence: TGCGCCAGCGAAATCGGAGGGCCGGCCACTGAAGCTTTCTTT.

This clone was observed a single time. The CDR3 region is CASSLGLQGSDYGYTF. Written as DNA, the CDR3 is TGTGCCAGCAGCTTGGGACTACAGGGAAGTGACTATGGCTACACCTTC. The chain joins TRBV7-8 to TRBJ1-2, with a possible D match to TRBD1 (6 bases). This CDR3 spans 16 amino acids. Per germline, CDR1 SGHVS and CDR2 FQNEAQ. Trimming stripped 3 bases from V and 3 bases from J, with 17 bases between.

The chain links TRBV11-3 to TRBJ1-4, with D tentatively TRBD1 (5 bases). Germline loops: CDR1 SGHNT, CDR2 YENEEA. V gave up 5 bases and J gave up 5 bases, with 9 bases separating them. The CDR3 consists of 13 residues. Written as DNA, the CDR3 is TGTGCCAGCAGCGCGGGGGGAAATGAAAAACTGTTTTTT. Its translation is CASSAGGNEKLFF.

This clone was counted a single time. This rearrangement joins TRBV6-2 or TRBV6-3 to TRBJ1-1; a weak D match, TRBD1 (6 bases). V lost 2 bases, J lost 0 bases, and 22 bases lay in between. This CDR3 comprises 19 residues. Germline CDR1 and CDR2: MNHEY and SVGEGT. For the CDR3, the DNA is TGTGCCAGCAGTTACCATCGTTGGGGGCTAGAAGCCATGAACACTGAAGCTTTCTTT. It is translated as CASSYHRWGLEAMNTEAFF.

The CDR3 spells CASSLQGTDTQYF. The CDR3, as DNA: TGTGCCAGCAGCTTACAGGGTACAGATACGCAGTATTTT. J is TRBJ2-3 and V is TRBV5-4; the D gene is possibly TRBD1 (6 bases). V lost 2 bases, J lost 3 bases, and 7 bases lay in between. This CDR3 spans 13 amino acids. Germline V CDR1 and CDR2: SGHNT, YYREEE (reference sequence).

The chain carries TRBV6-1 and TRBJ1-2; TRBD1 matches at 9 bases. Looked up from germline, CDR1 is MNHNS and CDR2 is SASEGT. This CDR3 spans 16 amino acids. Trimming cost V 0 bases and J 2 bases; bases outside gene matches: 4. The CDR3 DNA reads TGTGCCAGCAGTGAAGCCTACAGGGGGCGAAACTATGGCTACACCTTC. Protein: CASSEAYRGRNYGYTF.

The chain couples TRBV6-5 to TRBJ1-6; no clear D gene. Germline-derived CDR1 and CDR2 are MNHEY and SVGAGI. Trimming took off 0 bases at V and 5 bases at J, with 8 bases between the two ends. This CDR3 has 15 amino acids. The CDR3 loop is CASSYSRLHNSPLHF. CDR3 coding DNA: TGTGCCAGCAGTTACTCGAGGCTCCATAATTCACCCCTCCACTTT.

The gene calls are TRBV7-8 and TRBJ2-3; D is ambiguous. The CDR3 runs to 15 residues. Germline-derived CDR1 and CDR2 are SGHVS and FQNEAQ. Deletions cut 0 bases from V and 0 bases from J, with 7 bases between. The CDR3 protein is CASSLAGYSTDTQYF. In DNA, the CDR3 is TGTGCCAGCAGCTTAGCGGGCTATAGCACAGATACGCAGTATTTT.